This TCR beta chain is from a study of blood T cell repertoires in COVID-19. The CDR3 extends over 16 amino acids. Deletions cut 1 base from V and 2 bases from J, with 11 bases between. CDR1 is MNHEY, CDR2 SVGAGI, per germline. Original handling: Reference gene primer amplification yielded estimated nucleated cell counts. Repertoires were generated with immunoSEQ multiplex PCR, while TCRdb's copy carries only in-frame clones and drops some. V, J and clone size are those of that table, while D and trimming were read from the DNA. The top ten clones hold about 24% of a sample with around 31,000 clones, 85% to 90% of them seen once.

The source material was peripheral blood. The chain uses TRBV6-5 and TRBJ2-2, with TRBD1 as a possible D gene (6 bases). This clonotype was sampled from a human donor with active COVID-19. The donor label of this sample is uncertain. CDR3 amino acids: CASSYFGTINTGELFF. The CDR3 bases are TGTGCCAGCAGTTACTTTGGGACAATCAACACCGGGGAGCTGTTTTTT.